This T cell receptor (beta chain) was obtained from a study of technical replicates of blood from four donors. The germline V and J ends were trimmed by 3 bases and 1 base, with 9 bases remaining between them. The CDR3 sequence is 14 residues long. The germline V gene has CDR1 SEHNR and CDR2 FQNEAQ (reference sequence). Profiling relied on immunoSEQ multiplex PCR, and the TCRdb table lists in-frame clones only, not all of them. The sample shows 75,000 to 95,000 clones, 95% to 97% of them seen only once. The TCR was taken from a human donor in good health. The V and J genes are TRBV7-9 and TRBJ1-1, with D uncertain. Sequencing was carried out using T cells isolated from PBMCs. The CDR3 sequence is CASSLFTENTEAFF. The CDR3 nucleotides are TGTGCCAGCAGCTTGTTCACAGAGAACACTGAAGCTTTCTTT.